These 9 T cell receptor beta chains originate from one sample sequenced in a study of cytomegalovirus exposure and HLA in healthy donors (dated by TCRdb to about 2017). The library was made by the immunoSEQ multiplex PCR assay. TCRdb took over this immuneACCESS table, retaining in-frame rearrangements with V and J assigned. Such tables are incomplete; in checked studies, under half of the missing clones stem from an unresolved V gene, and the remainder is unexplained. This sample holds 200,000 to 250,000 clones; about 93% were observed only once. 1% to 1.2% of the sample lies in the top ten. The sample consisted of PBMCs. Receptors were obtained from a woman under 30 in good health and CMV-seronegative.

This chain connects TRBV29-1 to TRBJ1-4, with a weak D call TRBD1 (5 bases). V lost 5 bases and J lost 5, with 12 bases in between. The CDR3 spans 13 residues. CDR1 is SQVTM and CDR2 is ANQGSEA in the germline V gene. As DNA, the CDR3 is TGCAGCGTTCGGGGGAGGCGGAATGAAAAACTGTTTTTT. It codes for CSVRGRRNEKLFF.

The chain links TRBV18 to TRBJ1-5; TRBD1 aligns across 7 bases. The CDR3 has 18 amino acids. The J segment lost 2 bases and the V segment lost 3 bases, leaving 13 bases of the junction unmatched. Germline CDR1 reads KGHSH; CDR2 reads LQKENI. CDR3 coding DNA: TGTGCCAGCTCACCTCAGCATTACGACAGGGAGGGCAATCAGCCCCAGCATTTT. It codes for CASSPQHYDREGNQPQHF.

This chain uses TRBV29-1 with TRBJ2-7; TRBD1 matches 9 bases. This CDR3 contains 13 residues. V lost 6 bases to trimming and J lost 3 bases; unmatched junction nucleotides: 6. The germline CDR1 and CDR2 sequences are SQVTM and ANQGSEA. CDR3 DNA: TGCAGCGTGCCCGGGACAGGGTTCTACGAGCAGTACTTC. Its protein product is CSVPGTGFYEQYF.

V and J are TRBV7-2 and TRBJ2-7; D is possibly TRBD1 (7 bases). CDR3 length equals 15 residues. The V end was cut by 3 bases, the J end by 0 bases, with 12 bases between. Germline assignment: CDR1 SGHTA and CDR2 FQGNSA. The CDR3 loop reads CASSLAGQTSYEQYF. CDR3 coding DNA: TGTGCCAGCAGCTTGGCGGGACAGACCTCCTACGAGCAGTACTTC.

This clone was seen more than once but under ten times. The DNA of the CDR3 is TGTGCCAGCCGCCTGTGGGGGGGCGATGAGGGCTACACCTTC. Translating gives CASRLWGGDEGYTF. The J gene is TRBJ1-2, the V gene TRBV11-2; D possibly corresponds to TRBD1 (6 bases). CDR3 length: 14 amino acids. V was shortened by 8 bases and J by 8 bases, with 21 bases between the two germline ends. The germline V gene encodes CDR1 SGHAT and CDR2 FQNNGV.

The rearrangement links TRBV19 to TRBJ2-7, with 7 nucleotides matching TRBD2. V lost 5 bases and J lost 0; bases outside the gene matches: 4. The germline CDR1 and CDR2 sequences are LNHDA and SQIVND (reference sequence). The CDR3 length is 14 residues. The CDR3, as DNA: TGTGCCAGTAGTGTGAGACTAGCCTCCTACGAGCAGTACTTC. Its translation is CASSVRLASYEQYF.

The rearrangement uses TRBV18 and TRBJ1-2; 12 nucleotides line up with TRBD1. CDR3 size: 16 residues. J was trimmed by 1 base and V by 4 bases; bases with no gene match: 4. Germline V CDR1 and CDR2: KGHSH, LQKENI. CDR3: CASSQGQGANNYGYTF. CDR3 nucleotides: TGTGCCAGCTCACAGGGACAGGGGGCTAATAACTATGGCTACACCTTC.

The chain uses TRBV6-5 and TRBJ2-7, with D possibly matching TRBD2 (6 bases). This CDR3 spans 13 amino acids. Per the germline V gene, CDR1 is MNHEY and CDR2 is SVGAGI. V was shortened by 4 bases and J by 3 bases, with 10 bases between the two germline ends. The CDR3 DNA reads TGTGCCAGCAGTTCAGCGGGCTACTACGAGCAGTACTTC. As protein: CASSSAGYYEQYF.

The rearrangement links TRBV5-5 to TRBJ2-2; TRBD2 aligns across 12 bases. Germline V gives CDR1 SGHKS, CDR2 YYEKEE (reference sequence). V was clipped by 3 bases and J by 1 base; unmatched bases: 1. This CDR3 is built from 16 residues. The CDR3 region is CASSWGLAGNTGELFF. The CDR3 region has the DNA TGTGCCAGCAGCTGGGGACTAGCGGGGAACACCGGGGAGCTGTTTTTT.